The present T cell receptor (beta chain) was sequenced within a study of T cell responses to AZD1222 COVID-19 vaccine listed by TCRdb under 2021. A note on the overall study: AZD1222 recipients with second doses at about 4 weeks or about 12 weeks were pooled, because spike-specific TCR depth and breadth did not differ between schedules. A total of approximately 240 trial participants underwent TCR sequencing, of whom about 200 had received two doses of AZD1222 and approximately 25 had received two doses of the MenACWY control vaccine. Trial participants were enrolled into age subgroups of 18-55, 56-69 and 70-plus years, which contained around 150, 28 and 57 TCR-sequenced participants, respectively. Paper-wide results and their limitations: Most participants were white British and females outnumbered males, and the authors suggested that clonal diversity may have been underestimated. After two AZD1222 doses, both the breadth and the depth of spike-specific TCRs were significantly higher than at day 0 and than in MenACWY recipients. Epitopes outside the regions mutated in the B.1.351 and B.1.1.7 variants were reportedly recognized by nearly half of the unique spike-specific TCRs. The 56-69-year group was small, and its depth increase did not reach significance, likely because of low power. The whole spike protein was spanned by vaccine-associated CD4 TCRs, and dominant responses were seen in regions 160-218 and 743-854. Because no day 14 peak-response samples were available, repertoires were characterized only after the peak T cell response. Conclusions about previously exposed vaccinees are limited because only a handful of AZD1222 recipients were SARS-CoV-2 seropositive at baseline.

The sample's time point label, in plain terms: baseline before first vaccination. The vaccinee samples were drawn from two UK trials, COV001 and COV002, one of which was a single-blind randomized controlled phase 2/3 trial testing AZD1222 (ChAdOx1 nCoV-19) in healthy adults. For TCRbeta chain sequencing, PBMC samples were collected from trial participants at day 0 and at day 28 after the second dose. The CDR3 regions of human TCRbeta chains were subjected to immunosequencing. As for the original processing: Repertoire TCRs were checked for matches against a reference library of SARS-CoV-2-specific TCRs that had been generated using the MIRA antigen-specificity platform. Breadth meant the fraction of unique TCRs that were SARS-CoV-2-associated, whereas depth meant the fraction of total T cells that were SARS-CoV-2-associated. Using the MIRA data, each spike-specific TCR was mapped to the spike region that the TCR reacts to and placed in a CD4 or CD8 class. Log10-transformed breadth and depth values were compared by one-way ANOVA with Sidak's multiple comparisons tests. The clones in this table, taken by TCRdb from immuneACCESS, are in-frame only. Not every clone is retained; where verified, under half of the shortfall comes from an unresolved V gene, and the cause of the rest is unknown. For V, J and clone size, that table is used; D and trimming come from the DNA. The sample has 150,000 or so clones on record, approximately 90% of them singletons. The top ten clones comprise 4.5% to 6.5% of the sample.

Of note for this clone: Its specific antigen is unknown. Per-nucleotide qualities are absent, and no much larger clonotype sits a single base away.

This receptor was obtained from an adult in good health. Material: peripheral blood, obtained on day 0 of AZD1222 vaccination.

The CDR3 region has the sequence CASSVGLAGPLEQYF. The nucleotide sequence reads as follows: TGTGCCAGCAGCGTCGGACTAGCGGGTCCCCTCGAGCAGTACTTC. The chain links TRBV9 with TRBJ2-7; 11 central nucleotides agree with TRBD2. Spanning cysteine to phenylalanine, the CDR3 consists of 15 amino acids. Of all the DNA, just the CDR3 is kept, 45 bases in frame from base 1. The germline V and J ends show losses of 2 bases and 6 bases respectively, and no gene match explains 7 bases of the junction. The germline V gene supplies CDR1 SGDLS and CDR2 YYNGEE.